The clone carrying this T cell receptor (beta chain) was detected ten times or more. The antigen is unknown. V lost 5 bases and J 5 bases, leaving 22 bases between the germline ends. The germline CDR1 and CDR2 sequences are DFQATT and SNEGSKA (reference sequence). The CDR3 is 15 residues long. The data derive from a study of neurological immune-mediated disorders. Across the whole study: There were roughly 35 multiple sclerosis patients. Of these, 31 had relapsing-remitting MS and 3 had secondary progressive MS.

5'RACE employing 10-nucleotide random UMIs yielded the cDNA. TCRdb re-derived calls from the 5' RACE reads in MiXCR, one entry per CDR3 protein. The sample lists about 50,000 distinct CDR3 sequences, 1.5% to 2% occurring once. Study-wide results and limits: When the repertoires were grouped phylogenetically, those of 18 of the 34 multiple sclerosis patients came together in a single cluster of related CDR3 sequences, which points to a possible repertoire-level signature.

Sequenced: PBMCs. The chain uses TRBV20-1 and TRBJ2-7; D possibly corresponds to TRBD1 (5 bases). The clonotype was recovered from a woman aged 40 to 55 with multiple sclerosis. Here the CDR3 reads CSADRYTGPLNEQYF. CDR3 sequence (DNA): TGCAGTGCTGATCGTTACACAGGCCCCCTGAACGAGCAGTACTTC.